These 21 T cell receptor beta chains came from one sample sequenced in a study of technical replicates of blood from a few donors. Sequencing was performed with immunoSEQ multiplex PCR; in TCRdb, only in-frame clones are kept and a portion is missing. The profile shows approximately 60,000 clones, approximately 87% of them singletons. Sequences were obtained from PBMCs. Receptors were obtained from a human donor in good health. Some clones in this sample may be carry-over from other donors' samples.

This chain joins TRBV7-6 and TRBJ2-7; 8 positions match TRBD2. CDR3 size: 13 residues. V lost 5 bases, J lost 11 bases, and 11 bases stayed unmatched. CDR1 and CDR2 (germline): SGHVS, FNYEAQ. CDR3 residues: CASSLGAGGSKYF. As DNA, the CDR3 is TGTGCCAGCAGCCTCGGGGCGGGGGGTAGTAAGTACTTC.

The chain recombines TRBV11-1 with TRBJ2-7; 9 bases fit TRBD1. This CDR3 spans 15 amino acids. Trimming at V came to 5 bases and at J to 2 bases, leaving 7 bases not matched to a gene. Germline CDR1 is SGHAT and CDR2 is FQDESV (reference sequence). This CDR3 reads CASSRIGTGTYEQYF. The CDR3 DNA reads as TGTGCCAGCAGCCGGATTGGGACAGGGACCTACGAGCAGTACTTC. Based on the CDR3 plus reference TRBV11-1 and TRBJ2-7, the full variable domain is EAEVAQSPRYKITEKSQAVAFWCDPISGHATLYWYRQILGQGPELLVQFQDESVVDDSQLPKDRFSAERLKGVDSTLKIQPAELGDSAMYLCASSRIGTGTYEQYFGPGTRLTVT.

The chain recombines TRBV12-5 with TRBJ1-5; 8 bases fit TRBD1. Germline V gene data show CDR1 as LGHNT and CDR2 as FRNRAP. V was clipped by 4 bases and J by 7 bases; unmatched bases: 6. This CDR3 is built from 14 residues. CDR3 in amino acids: CASGSQGVGQPQHF. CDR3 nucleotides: TGTGCTAGTGGTTCACAGGGGGTCGGCCAGCCCCAGCATTTT.

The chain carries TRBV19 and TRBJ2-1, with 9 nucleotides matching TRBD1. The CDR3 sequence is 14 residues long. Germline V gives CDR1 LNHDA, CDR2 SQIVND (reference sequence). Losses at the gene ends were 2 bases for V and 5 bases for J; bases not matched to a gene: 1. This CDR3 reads CASSIRTGDNEQFF. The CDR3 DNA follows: TGTGCCAGTAGTATAAGGACAGGGGACAATGAGCAGTTCTTC.

CDR3 in DNA: TGTGCCAGCAGCTTAGCAGGCCCGACTAGCGGGAGTTACGAGCAGTACTTC. Protein product: CASSLAGPTSGSYEQYF. The chain couples TRBV11-2 to TRBJ2-7, with 12 bases lining up with TRBD2. Trimming at V came to 1 base and at J to 4 bases, leaving 8 bases not matched to a gene. The CDR3 sequence is 17 residues long. Germline-derived CDR1 and CDR2 are SGHAT and FQNNGV.

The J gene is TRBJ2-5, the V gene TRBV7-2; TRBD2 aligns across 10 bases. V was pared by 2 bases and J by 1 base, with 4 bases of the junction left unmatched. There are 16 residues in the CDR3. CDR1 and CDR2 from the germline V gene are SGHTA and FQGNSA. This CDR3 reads CASSLSASGGQETQYF. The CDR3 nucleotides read TGTGCCAGCAGCTTATCGGCTAGCGGGGGCCAAGAGACCCAGTACTTC.

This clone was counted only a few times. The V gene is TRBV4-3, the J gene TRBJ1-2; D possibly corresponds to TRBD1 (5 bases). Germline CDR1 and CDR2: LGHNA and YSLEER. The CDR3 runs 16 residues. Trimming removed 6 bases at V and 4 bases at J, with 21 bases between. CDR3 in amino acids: CASRQSAVGEGYGYTF. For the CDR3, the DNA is TGCGCCAGCAGACAGAGCGCCGTAGGGGAGGGCTATGGCTACACCTTC.

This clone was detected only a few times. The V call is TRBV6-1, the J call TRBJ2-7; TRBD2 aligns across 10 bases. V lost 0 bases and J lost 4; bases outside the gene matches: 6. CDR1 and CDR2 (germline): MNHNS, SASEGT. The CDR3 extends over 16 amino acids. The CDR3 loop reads CASSEAALAGAYEQYF. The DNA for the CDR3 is TGTGCCAGCAGTGAAGCCGCGCTAGCGGGGGCATACGAGCAGTACTTC.

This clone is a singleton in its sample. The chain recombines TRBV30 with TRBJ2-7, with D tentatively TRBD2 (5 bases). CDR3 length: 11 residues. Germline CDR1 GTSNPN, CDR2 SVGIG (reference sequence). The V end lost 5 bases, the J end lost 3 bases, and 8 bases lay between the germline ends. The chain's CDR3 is CAWGRGYEQYF. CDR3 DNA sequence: TGTGCCTGGGGACGGGGCTACGAGCAGTACTTC.

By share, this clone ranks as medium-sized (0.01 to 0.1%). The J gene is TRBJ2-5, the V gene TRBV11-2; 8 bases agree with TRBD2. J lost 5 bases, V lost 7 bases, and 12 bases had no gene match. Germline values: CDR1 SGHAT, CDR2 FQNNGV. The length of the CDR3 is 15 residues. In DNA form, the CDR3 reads TGTGCCAGCACTGCTTGGCCAGCGGGGGAGGAGACCCAGTACTTC. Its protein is CASTAWPAGEETQYF.

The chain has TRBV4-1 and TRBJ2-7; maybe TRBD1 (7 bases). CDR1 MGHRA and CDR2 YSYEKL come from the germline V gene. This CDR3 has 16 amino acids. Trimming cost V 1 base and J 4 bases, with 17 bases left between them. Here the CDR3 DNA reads TGCGCCAGCAGCCAAGCTGGTAAGGAGGGGGCGTACGAGCAGTACTTC. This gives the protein CASSQAGKEGAYEQYF.

The CDR3 loop is CASRGPGSNQPQHF. The CDR3 DNA reads TGTGCCAGCAGGGGGCCGGGTAGCAATCAGCCCCAGCATTTT. The gene calls are TRBV7-2 and TRBJ1-5, with TRBD1 as a possible D gene (5 bases). Per germline, CDR1 SGHTA and CDR2 FQGNSA. Trimming shortened V by 6 bases and J by 0 bases, and 9 bases separated the two germline ends. The CDR3 is made up of 14 amino acids.

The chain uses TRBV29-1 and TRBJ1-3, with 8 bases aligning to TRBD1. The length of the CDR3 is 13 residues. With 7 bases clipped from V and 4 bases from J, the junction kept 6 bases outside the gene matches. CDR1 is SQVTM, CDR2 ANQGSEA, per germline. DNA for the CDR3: TGCAGCGCACTGGACAGGGCAGGAAACACCATATATTTT. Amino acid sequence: CSALDRAGNTIYF.

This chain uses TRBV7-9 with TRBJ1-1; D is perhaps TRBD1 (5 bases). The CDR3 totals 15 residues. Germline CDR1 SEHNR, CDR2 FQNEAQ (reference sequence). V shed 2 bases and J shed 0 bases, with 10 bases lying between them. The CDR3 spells CASSLTGGMNTEAFF. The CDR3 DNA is TGTGCCAGCAGCTTAACCGGGGGGATGAACACTGAAGCTTTCTTT.

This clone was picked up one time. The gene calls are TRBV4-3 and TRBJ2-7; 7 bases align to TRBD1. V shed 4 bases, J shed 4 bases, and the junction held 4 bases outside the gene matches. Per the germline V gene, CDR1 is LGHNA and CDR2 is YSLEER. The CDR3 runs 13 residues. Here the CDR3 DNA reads TGCGCCAGCAGCCGGGACAGCTCTTACGAGCAGTACTTC. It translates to CASSRDSSYEQYF.

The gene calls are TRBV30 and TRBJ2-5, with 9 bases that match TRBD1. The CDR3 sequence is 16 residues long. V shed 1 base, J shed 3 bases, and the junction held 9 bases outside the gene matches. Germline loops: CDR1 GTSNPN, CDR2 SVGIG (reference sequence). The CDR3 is CAWSAEGQGRKETQYF. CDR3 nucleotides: TGTGCCTGGAGTGCCGAGGGACAGGGAAGAAAAGAGACCCAGTACTTC.

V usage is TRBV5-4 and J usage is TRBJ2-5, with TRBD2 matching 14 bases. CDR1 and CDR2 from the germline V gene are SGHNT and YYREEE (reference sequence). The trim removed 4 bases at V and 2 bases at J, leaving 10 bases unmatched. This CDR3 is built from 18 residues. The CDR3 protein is CASSQPGLAGVGQETQYF. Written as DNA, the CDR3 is TGTGCCAGCAGCCAACCGGGACTAGCGGGGGTAGGGCAAGAGACCCAGTACTTC.

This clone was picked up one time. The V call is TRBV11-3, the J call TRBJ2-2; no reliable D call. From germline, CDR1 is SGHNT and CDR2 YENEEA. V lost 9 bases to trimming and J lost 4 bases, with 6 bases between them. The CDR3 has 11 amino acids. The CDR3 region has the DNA TGTGCCAGTCAGGCCACCGGGGAGCTGTTTTTT. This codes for CASQATGELFF.

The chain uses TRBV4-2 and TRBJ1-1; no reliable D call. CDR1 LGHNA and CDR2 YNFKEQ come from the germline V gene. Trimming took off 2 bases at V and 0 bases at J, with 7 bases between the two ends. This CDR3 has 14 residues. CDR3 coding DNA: TGTGCCAGCAGCCAATCCGTGTTGAACACTGAAGCTTTCTTT. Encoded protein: CASSQSVLNTEAFF.

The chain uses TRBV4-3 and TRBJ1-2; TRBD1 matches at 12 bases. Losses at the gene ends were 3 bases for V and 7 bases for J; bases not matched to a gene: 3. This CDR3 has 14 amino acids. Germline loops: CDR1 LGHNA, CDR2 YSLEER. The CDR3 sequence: CASSQGTGGVGYTF. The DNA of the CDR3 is TGCGCCAGCAGCCAGGGGACAGGGGGCGTTGGCTACACCTTC.

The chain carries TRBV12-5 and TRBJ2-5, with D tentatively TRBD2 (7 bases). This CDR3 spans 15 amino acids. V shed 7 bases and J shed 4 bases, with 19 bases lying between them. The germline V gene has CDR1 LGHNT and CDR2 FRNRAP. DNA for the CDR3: TGTGCTAGTGCCTTGAATACGGGGGGCAGAGAGACCCAGTACTTC. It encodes CASALNTGGRETQYF.